The 21 T cell receptor beta chains below were found in one sample sequenced in a study of cytomegalovirus exposure and HLA in healthy donors. It was with 60 Vbeta and 13 Jbeta primers that the PCR ran. Profiling relied on immunoSEQ multiplex PCR, and the TCRdb table lists in-frame clones only, not all of them. The data contain around 100,000 clones, approximately 7.7% of them singletons. The sample was PBMCs. Every receptor here comes from a man in his fifties or sixties in good health and CMV-seronegative.

This chain joins TRBV5-1 and TRBJ2-2, with TRBD1 as a possible D gene (5 bases). CDR1 and CDR2 from the germline V gene are SGHRS and YFSETQ. V dropped 4 bases and J dropped 7 bases, with 23 bases sitting between them. The CDR3 is 17 residues long. CDR3 nucleotide sequence: TGCGCCAGCAGCCCCGGTTTACCGAGCAGGGAAGACGGGGAGCTGTTTTTT. Its protein product is CASSPGLPSREDGELFF.

The rearrangement uses TRBV29-1 and TRBJ1-2; possibly TRBD1 for D (6 bases). The CDR3 contains 16 residues. CDR1 is SQVTM and CDR2 is ANQGSEA in the germline V gene. Trimming left V 0 bases short and J 2 bases short, with 16 bases between. CDR3 sequence: CSVEDYRQAKNYGYTF. CDR3 DNA sequence: TGCAGCGTTGAAGATTACCGACAGGCTAAAAACTATGGCTACACCTTC.

J is TRBJ2-7 and V is TRBV14; D unresolved. There are 12 residues in the CDR3. The germline V and J ends were trimmed by 4 bases and 0 bases, with 4 bases remaining between them. Germline V gene sequence: CDR1 SGHDN, CDR2 FVKESK. The CDR3 sequence: CASSPYSYEQYF. For the CDR3, the DNA is TGTGCCAGCAGCCCTTACTCCTACGAGCAGTACTTC. Together with reference TRBV14 and TRBJ2-7, the CDR3 gives the full variable domain: EAGVTQFPSHSVIEKGQTVTLRCDPISGHDNLYWYRRVMGKEIKFLLHFVKESKQDESGMPNNRFLAERTGGTYSTLKVQPAELEDSGVYFCASSPYSYEQYFGPGTRLTVT.

In this sample, this clone turned up a few times. The chain joins TRBV6-6 to TRBJ2-7; D gene unclear. The germline CDR1 and CDR2 sequences are MNHNY and SVGAGI (reference sequence). The CDR3 length is 13 residues. V was pared by 3 bases and J by 2 bases, with 8 bases between. Here the CDR3 reads CASSYGQTYEQYF. CDR3 nucleotides: TGTGCCAGCAGTTATGGCCAAACCTACGAGCAGTACTTC.

V and J are TRBV6-1 and TRBJ2-3; D call uncertain. CDR1 is MNHNS, CDR2 SASEGT, per germline. V was trimmed by 3 bases and J by 0 bases, leaving 10 bases between them. CDR3 length: 15 residues. CDR3 sequence: CASSDVGRSTDTQYF. CDR3 nucleotides: TGTGCCAGCAGTGACGTGGGCAGGAGCACAGATACGCAGTATTTT.

This chain links TRBV9 with TRBJ2-5, with D perhaps TRBD1 (6 bases). This CDR3 has 15 residues. Trimming took off 4 bases at V and 7 bases at J, with 20 bases between the two ends. The germline gives CDR1 SGDLS, CDR2 YYNGEE. The CDR3 DNA reads TGTGCCAGCAGCCCCACGGCATGGGGGCGCGGGACCCAGTACTTC. Its translation: CASSPTAWGRGTQYF. The whole variable domain, filled in from reference TRBV9 and TRBJ2-5, reads DSGVTQTPKHLITATGQRVTLRCSPRSGDLSVYWYQQSLDQGLQFLIQYYNGEERAKGNILERFSAQQFPDLHSELNLSSLELGDSALYFCASSPTAWGRGTQYFGPGTRLLVL.

The chain uses TRBV4-2 and TRBJ2-1, with D hard to call. The CDR3 covers 13 residues. V dropped 3 bases and J dropped 6 bases, with 9 bases sitting between them. Looked up from germline, CDR1 is LGHNA and CDR2 is YNFKEQ. CDR3 bases: TGTGCCAGCAGCCAGCGGATCTCCAATGAGCAGTTCTTC. Translation: CASSQRISNEQFF.

This clone was observed a handful of times. The rearrangement joins TRBV2 to TRBJ1-2, with D perhaps TRBD1 (6 bases). The V gene's germline CDR1 is SNHLY and CDR2 FYNNEI. V lost 4 bases, J lost 6 bases, and 9 bases lay in between. There are 12 residues in the CDR3. The CDR3 region is CASSGQVNGYTF. In nucleotides, the CDR3 is TGTGCCAGCAGTGGACAGGTAAATGGCTACACCTTC. The full variable domain, with the rest looked up from reference TRBV2 and TRBJ1-2, is EPEVTQTPSHQVTQMGQEVILRCVPISNHLYFYWYRQILGQKVEFLVSFYNNEISEKSEIFDDQFSVERPDGSNFTLKIRSTKLEDSAMYFCASSGQVNGYTFGSGTRLTVV.

The sample holds a few counts of this clone. The chain carries TRBV5-4 and TRBJ1-2; TRBD1 is a possible D gene (6 bases). The CDR3 sequence is 14 residues long. V dropped 0 bases and J dropped 7 bases, with 13 bases sitting between them. CDR1 is SGHNT and CDR2 is YYREEE in the germline V gene (reference sequence). CDR3 DNA: TGTGCCAGCAGCTTGGGGACAGTTACTCCTGGCTACACCTTC. It codes for CASSLGTVTPGYTF.

The V and J genes are TRBV5-8 and TRBJ1-4; 7 positions match TRBD1. After removal of 0 bases from V and 4 bases from J, the junction contained 6 bases not matched to a gene. The CDR3 length is 16 residues. Germline CDR1 is SGHTS and CDR2 is YDEGEE. CDR3 bases: TGTGCCAGCAGCTTGGGAAGGGACAGTGGTAATGAAAAACTGTTTTTT. Its translation is CASSLGRDSGNEKLFF.

This clone was recorded a few times. V is TRBV10-1 and J is TRBJ2-3; 8 nucleotides agree with TRBD1. The germline CDR1 and CDR2 sequences are WNHNN and SYGVQD (reference sequence). The CDR3 contains 16 residues. J was trimmed by 2 bases and V by 5 bases; bases with no gene match: 9. In DNA form, the CDR3 reads TGCGCCAGCAGTCCCACCAGGGGGCCCTACACAGATACGCAGTATTTT. Protein product: CASSPTRGPYTDTQYF.

The rearrangement joins TRBV2 to TRBJ2-3, with a weak D call TRBD2 (6 bases). Per the germline V gene, CDR1 is SNHLY and CDR2 is FYNNEI. Trimming pared 4 bases from V and 2 bases from J, leaving 10 bases between. The CDR3 runs to 14 residues. The CDR3 protein is CASSVGGLTDTQYF. DNA for the CDR3: TGTGCCAGCAGTGTAGGAGGGCTCACAGATACGCAGTATTTT.

The chain links TRBV4-3 to TRBJ2-7; possible D gene TRBD2, 6 bases. Trimming took 1 base from V and 2 from J, leaving 18 bases between them. Germline loops: CDR1 LGHNA, CDR2 YSLEER. This CDR3 is 17 amino acids long. The CDR3 here is CASSQVSAEGAPYEQYF. CDR3 coding DNA: TGCGCCAGCAGCCAAGTAAGTGCGGAGGGAGCACCCTACGAGCAGTACTTC.

This clone turned up a few times. V is TRBV27 and J is TRBJ2-7; the D gene is possibly TRBD2 (5 bases). The CDR3 totals 13 residues. Between the trimmed V and J ends, which lost 3 bases and 6 bases, there was a span of 12 bases. Looked up from germline, CDR1 is MNHEY and CDR2 is SMNVEV (reference sequence). The CDR3 region is CASSFTRGGEQYF. The CDR3 nucleotides are TGTGCCAGCAGTTTTACCCGGGGTGGCGAGCAGTACTTC.

This clone showed up just a few times. The V gene is TRBV18, the J gene TRBJ1-2; D is perhaps TRBD1 (5 bases). CDR1 is KGHSH, CDR2 LQKENI, per germline. V lost 1 base and J 0 bases, leaving 9 bases between the germline ends. The CDR3 is made up of 15 amino acids. CDR3 amino acids: CASSPQQATNYGYTF. DNA for the CDR3: TGTGCCAGCTCACCACAACAGGCTACTAACTATGGCTACACCTTC.

Remarks on this clone: An end of the junction differs from the germline gene, which may be a read error. The genes are TRBV13 and TRBJ1-2, with D maybe TRBD1 (6 bases). In germline, CDR1 is PRHDT, CDR2 FYEKMQ (reference sequence). CDR3 length equals 13 residues. As DNA, the CDR3 is TGTGCCAGCAGCCCGCAGGGGCCGGGCGGCTACCCCTTC. As protein: CASSPQGPGGYPF.

The chain couples TRBV7-6 to TRBJ1-3; D unclear. CDR1 and CDR2 from the germline V gene are SGHVS and FNYEAQ. Trimming removed 1 base at V and 0 bases at J, with 16 bases between. The CDR3 is made up of 18 amino acids. CDR3 region: CASSLDPPRQFSGNTIYF. The CDR3 region has the DNA TGTGCCAGCAGCTTAGATCCCCCTAGGCAATTCTCTGGAAACACCATATATTTT.

The chain has TRBV7-8 and TRBJ2-5, with TRBD2 matching 13 bases. The end of the DNA aligns better with TRBJ2-7, so the J call may be wrong. CDR1 and CDR2 from the germline V gene are SGHVS and FQNEAQ. The CDR3 is made up of 17 amino acids. The CDR3 DNA follows: TGTGCCAGCAGCTTAGCGACAGGACTAGCGGGAGATTACGAGCAGTACTTC. Amino acids: CASSLATGLAGDYEQYF.

V usage is TRBV28 and J usage is TRBJ2-1, with D possibly being TRBD1 (6 bases). Trimming took off 7 bases at V and 4 bases at J, with 14 bases between the two ends. This CDR3 spans 14 amino acids. The V gene's germline CDR1 is MDHEN and CDR2 SYDVKM. The CDR3 DNA reads TGTGCCAGCACCCTACCAGGGGAGTACAATGAGCAGTTCTTC. It yields the protein CASTLPGEYNEQFF.

This clone was seen only once. The DNA of the CDR3 is TGTGCCAGTTCGAAGGGACAGGGCAAAAACATTCAGTACTTC. Translated: CASSKGQGKNIQYF. This chain uses TRBV19 with TRBJ2-4; the match to TRBD1 covers 9 bases. Losses at the gene ends were 8 bases for V and 3 bases for J; bases not matched to a gene: 5. The germline V gene has CDR1 LNHDA and CDR2 SQIVND (reference sequence). This CDR3 has 14 residues. Based on the CDR3 plus reference TRBV19 and TRBJ2-4, the full variable domain is DGGITQSPKYLFRKEGQNVTLSCEQNLNHDAMYWYRQDPGQGLRLIYYSQIVNDFQKGDIAEGYSVSREKKESFPLTVTSAQKNPTAFYLCASSKGQGKNIQYFGAGTRLSVL.

This chain connects TRBV5-4 to TRBJ1-2; D might be TRBD1 (5 bases). Germline V gene sequence: CDR1 SGHNT, CDR2 YYREEE (reference sequence). Trimming took off 2 bases at V and 3 bases at J, with 8 bases between the two ends. The CDR3 spans 13 residues. The CDR3 here is CASSLGGDYGYTF. In DNA form, the CDR3 reads TGTGCCAGCAGCTTAGGAGGGGACTATGGCTACACCTTC.